The 13 T cell receptor beta chains below all came from one sample that was sequenced in a study of cytomegalovirus exposure and HLA in healthy donors (TCRdb year 2017). The library was generated by the immunoSEQ multiplex PCR assay. A mixture of 60 forward primers for TCR Vbeta segments and 13 reverse primers for TCR Jbeta segments was used in the multiplex PCR. TCRdb holds this immuneACCESS table with in-frame rearrangements only. Some clones are missing; in checked studies, unresolved V genes explain under half, and the rest has no known cause. In this sample the table shows some 180,000 clones, about 13% of which occur a single time. More than 7% of the sample is taken by the ten largest. The sample comprised PBMCs. These receptor sequences come from a man in his fifties or sixties in good health and CMV-seropositive.

The chain is built from TRBV15 and TRBJ1-1, with D unclear. Germline V gives CDR1 LNHNV, CDR2 YYDKDF (reference sequence). This CDR3 has 13 residues. Trimming took 0 bases from V and 10 from J, leaving 12 bases between them. The CDR3 bases are TGTGCCACCAGCAGAGATCTTGAGGGCCGAGCTTTCTTT. It specifies CATSRDLEGRAFF.

The J gene is TRBJ2-4, the V gene TRBV19; TRBD1 matches at 7 bases. The V segment lost 9 bases and the J segment 0 bases; nucleotides outside the gene matches: 2. In germline, CDR1 is LNHDA, CDR2 SQIVND (reference sequence). The CDR3 is 13 amino acids. The CDR3 bases are TGTGCCAGCGGGACAGTAGCCAAAAACATTCAGTACTTC. Translating gives CASGTVAKNIQYF.

Turning to this clone: The junction does not match germline at one end; this may be a read error. The rearrangement joins TRBV5-4 to TRBJ2-1; D is possibly TRBD1 (5 bases). The CDR3 sequence is 15 residues long. Germline V lookup: CDR1 SGHNT, CDR2 YYREEE (reference sequence). CDR3 region: CASNLQGGSNNEQFF. The DNA of the CDR3 is TGTGCCAGCAACCTCCAGGGCGGCTCCAACAATGAGCAGTTCTTC.

This clone was seen a handful of times. The chain is built from TRBV9 and TRBJ1-2; D may be TRBD1 (6 bases). V lost 0 bases and J lost 0, with 9 bases in between. Germline V CDR1 and CDR2: SGDLS, YYNGEE. The CDR3 runs 15 residues. The CDR3 sequence is CASSVDHRANYGYTF. CDR3 nucleotide sequence: TGTGCCAGCAGCGTAGATCACAGGGCTAACTATGGCTACACCTTC.

This clone has just a few counts. The chain combines TRBV5-4 with TRBJ2-4; D possibly corresponds to TRBD2 (5 bases). With 0 bases removed from V and 7 bases from J, the gap between germline ends came to 11 bases. The V gene's germline CDR1 is SGHNT and CDR2 YYREEE (reference sequence). The CDR3 length is 14 residues. The CDR3 DNA reads as TGTGCCAGCAGCTTGGCCGGGGTAAGCAACATTCAGTACTTC. It is translated as CASSLAGVSNIQYF.

The V gene is TRBV7-9, the J gene TRBJ2-2, with a weak D call TRBD2 (5 bases). This CDR3 has 15 residues. V lost 4 bases, J lost 6 bases, and 15 bases lay in between. Germline V gene data show CDR1 as SEHNR and CDR2 as FQNEAQ (reference sequence). The CDR3 loop reads CASSSRDSRPGELFF. The CDR3 coding sequence is TGTGCCAGCAGCTCTCGGGATTCACGGCCCGGGGAGCTGTTTTTT.

This clone was observed a handful of times. V and J are TRBV7-9 and TRBJ2-1; TRBD1 is a possible D gene (5 bases). Trimming took 2 bases from V and 5 from J, leaving 16 bases between them. Germline lookup yields CDR1 SEHNR and CDR2 FQNEAQ (reference sequence). The CDR3 contains 16 residues. The chain's CDR3 is CASSLLGMGPHNEQFF. The CDR3 DNA reads as TGTGCCAGCAGCTTATTGGGGATGGGGCCACACAATGAGCAGTTCTTC.

V gene TRBV19 combines with J gene TRBJ1-1; TRBD1 is a possible D gene (6 bases). Deletions cut 5 bases from V and 5 bases from J, with 15 bases between. Germline CDR1 LNHDA, CDR2 SQIVND (reference sequence). This CDR3 has 14 amino acids. The CDR3 region has the DNA TGTGCCAGTAGTTTAACAGGGAGGGGAACTGAAGCTTTCTTT. Protein sequence: CASSLTGRGTEAFF.

This clone showed up just a few times. J is TRBJ2-5 and V is TRBV1; TRBD2 is the table's D call and was not checked against the DNA. TRBV1 is a pseudogene segment. The CDR3 runs 18 residues. CDR3 in DNA: TGCACCAGCAGCCAAGATCGGATTGCGGGGGAAACCGCAGAGACCCAGTACTTC. As protein: CTSSQDRIAGETAETQYF.

This rearrangement joins TRBV5-1 to TRBJ1-1; 8 nucleotides line up with TRBD1. CDR1 is SGHRS, CDR2 YFSETQ, per germline. This CDR3 contains 13 residues. Trimming removed 3 bases from V and 6 bases from J; junction bases left unmatched: 4. The chain's CDR3 is CASSSRGLAEAFF. DNA for the CDR3: TGCGCCAGCAGCTCCAGGGGGCTCGCTGAAGCTTTCTTT.

In its sample, this clone was seen a few times. The V and J genes are TRBV5-6 and TRBJ2-3; 7 nucleotides line up with TRBD2. CDR3 length: 16 residues. V lost 0 bases, J lost 0 bases, and 4 bases stayed unmatched. Germline V CDR1 and CDR2: SGHDT, YYEEEE. The CDR3 sequence is CASSLAGGTSTDTQYF. DNA of the CDR3: TGTGCCAGCAGCTTGGCCGGGGGGACTAGCACAGATACGCAGTATTTT.

The table lists this clone with a few counts. The J gene is TRBJ1-3, the V gene TRBV29-1, with no clear D. CDR3 length equals 14 residues. CDR1 and CDR2 (germline): SQVTM, ANQGSEA. Trimming stripped 3 bases from V and 0 bases from J, with 9 bases between. The CDR3 sequence: CSVDPPSSGNTIYF. As DNA, the CDR3 is TGCAGCGTTGACCCCCCCAGCTCTGGAAACACCATATATTTT.

The chain uses TRBV7-9 and TRBJ2-7; TRBD2 aligns across 8 bases. The CDR3 runs to 13 residues. Germline CDR1 and CDR2: SEHNR and FQNEAQ (reference sequence). J was trimmed by 6 bases and V by 2 bases; bases with no gene match: 3. The CDR3 reads CASSLSGRVEQYV. The CDR3 DNA is TGTGCCAGCAGCTTATCCGGGAGGGTCGAGCAGTACGTC.